These 29 T cell receptor beta chains were all obtained from the same sample, sequenced in a study of blood T cell repertoires in COVID-19. Sequencing used immunoSEQ multiplex PCR; TCRdb keeps in-frame clones, though not all of them. The sample holds 200,000 to 250,000 clones; approximately 91% are singletons and the top ten take 2.7%. The sequenced sample was peripheral blood. These receptors originate from a woman aged 55-70 years with acute or convalescent COVID-19.

In this sample, this clone turned up a few times. This chain connects TRBV7-3 to TRBJ2-2; TRBD2 is a possible D gene (5 bases). Germline-derived CDR1 and CDR2 are SGHTA and FQGTGA. CDR3 length: 13 residues. Deletions cut 1 base from V and 6 bases from J, with 6 bases between. The CDR3 sequence is CASSLNGAGELFF. In DNA, the CDR3 is TGTGCCAGCAGCTTAAACGGGGCCGGGGAGCTGTTTTTT.

The chain carries TRBV12-5 and TRBJ1-2; D is perhaps TRBD1 (5 bases). CDR3 size: 16 residues. Germline V lookup: CDR1 LGHNT, CDR2 FRNRAP. The V end lost 6 bases, the J end lost 7 bases, and 24 bases lay between the germline ends. CDR3: CASGPLTPQGYIGYTF. Written as DNA, the CDR3 is TGTGCTAGTGGACCCCTGACCCCGCAGGGTTATATTGGCTACACCTTC.

The CDR3 sequence: CSASTIAGGDYNEQFF. The CDR3 region has the DNA TGCAGTGCTAGTACTATAGCGGGGGGAGACTACAATGAGCAGTTCTTC. This chain connects TRBV20-1 to TRBJ2-1; TRBD2 matches at 10 bases. Germline V CDR1 and CDR2: DFQATT, SNEGSKA (reference sequence). The CDR3 runs 16 residues. V shed 3 bases, J shed 3 bases, and the junction held 8 bases outside the gene matches.

The chain uses TRBV5-1 and TRBJ2-3; 7 bases map to TRBD1. The germline gives CDR1 SGHRS, CDR2 YFSETQ. Losses at the gene ends were 4 bases for V and 4 bases for J; bases not matched to a gene: 9. The CDR3 has 15 amino acids. The CDR3 is CASSDRQGAADTQYF. The CDR3 DNA follows: TGCGCCAGCAGCGATAGACAGGGTGCTGCAGATACGCAGTATTTT.

The rearrangement links TRBV19 to TRBJ1-1, with TRBD1 matching 7 bases. V was pared by 4 bases and J by 2 bases, with 4 bases of the junction left unmatched. The germline V gene has CDR1 LNHDA and CDR2 SQIVND (reference sequence). CDR3 length: 14 amino acids. The CDR3 is CASSTHRGNTEAFF. The DNA of the CDR3 is TGTGCCAGTAGTACCCACAGGGGCAACACTGAAGCTTTCTTT. The whole variable domain, remainder taken from reference TRBV19 and TRBJ1-1, is DGGITQSPKYLFRKEGQNVTLSCEQNLNHDAMYWYRQDPGQGLRLIYYSQIVNDFQKGDIAEGYSVSREKKESFPLTVTSAQKNPTAFYLCASSTHRGNTEAFFGQGTRLTVV.

V usage is TRBV7-9 and J usage is TRBJ2-2; no firm D call. V was clipped by 0 bases and J by 1 base, with 6 bases between them. The V gene's germline CDR1 is SEHNR and CDR2 FQNEAQ (reference sequence). The CDR3 has 15 amino acids. The CDR3 is CASSLARGNTGELFF. The CDR3 nucleotides are TGTGCCAGCAGCTTAGCGCGAGGGAACACCGGGGAGCTGTTTTTT.

The chain links TRBV25-1 to TRBJ1-3; D remains unclear. The CDR3 runs 15 residues. Germline V gene sequence: CDR1 MGHDK, CDR2 SYGVNS. The V and J ends lost 4 bases and 0 bases respectively, with 10 bases between them. The CDR3 loop is CASSGLSRSGNTIYF. The CDR3 nucleotides are TGTGCCAGCAGTGGTCTGTCCCGCTCTGGAAACACCATATATTTT.

The V gene is TRBV5-1, the J gene TRBJ1-3, with 8 bases matching TRBD1. Trimming took 4 bases from V and 4 from J; bases not matched to a gene: 7. The V gene's germline CDR1 is SGHRS and CDR2 YFSETQ. The length of the CDR3 is 15 residues. CDR3 in amino acids: CASSTSTGEGNTIYF. The CDR3 DNA reads TGCGCCAGCAGCACCTCGACAGGGGAGGGAAACACCATATATTTT.

The CDR3 spells CASSHSTTTGSKYGYTF. The CDR3 nucleotides read TGTGCCAGCAGCCACTCCACTACGACAGGGAGTAAATATGGCTACACCTTC. The V and J genes are TRBV7-2 and TRBJ1-2, with TRBD1 matching over 7 bases. Germline CDR1 and CDR2: SGHTA and FQGNSA. The J segment lost 5 bases and the V segment lost 5 bases, leaving 17 bases of the junction unmatched. CDR3 length equals 17 residues.

In this sample, this clone turned up a few times. This CDR3 reads CASSQVYIQRNTEAFF. The CDR3 DNA reads as TGTGCCAGCAGCCAAGTTTATATACAGAGGAACACTGAAGCTTTCTTT. The chain carries TRBV3-1 (or the pseudogene TRBV3-2) and TRBJ1-1; D not certain. Germline values: CDR1 LGHDT, CDR2 YNNKEL (reference sequence). The CDR3 is 16 residues long. V lost 1 base, J lost 1 base, and 13 bases lay in between.

V is TRBV28 and J is TRBJ1-3; possible D gene TRBD1, 5 bases. From germline, CDR1 is MDHEN and CDR2 SYDVKM. CDR3 size: 16 residues. V lost 10 bases, J lost 1 base, and 20 bases lay in between. The CDR3 here is CATQRGSRTSGNTIYF. The CDR3 region has the DNA TGTGCCACCCAAAGGGGTTCCAGAACATCTGGAAACACCATATATTTT.

The gene calls are TRBV18 and TRBJ2-7, with 10 bases identical to TRBD1. This CDR3 region has 12 residues. Per the germline V gene, CDR1 is KGHSH and CDR2 is LQKENI. The junction had 0 bases not matched to a gene; V was cut back by 3 bases and J by 7 bases. CDR3 sequence (DNA): TGTGCCAGCTCACCGGACAGGGGGGAGCAGTACTTC. As protein: CASSPDRGEQYF.

This rearrangement joins TRBV6-5 to TRBJ1-3, with D maybe TRBD1 (5 bases). CDR1 is MNHEY, CDR2 SVGAGI, per germline. CDR3 length equals 15 residues. V was cut by 5 bases and J by 0 bases, with 11 bases left in between. The CDR3 DNA follows: TGTGCCAGCAGTCCGGGACTGTTCTCTGGAAACACCATATATTTT. This gives the protein CASSPGLFSGNTIYF.

The V and J genes are TRBV5-6 and TRBJ2-3; D uncertain. V lost 1 base to trimming and J lost 0 bases, with 12 bases between them. The CDR3 spans 16 residues. Germline lookup yields CDR1 SGHDT and CDR2 YYEEEE. CDR3 sequence (DNA): TGTGCCAGCAGCTTGTTGCCGGAGTCTAGCACAGATACGCAGTATTTT. Translated: CASSLLPESSTDTQYF.

This clone was picked up a small number of times. This chain joins TRBV27 and TRBJ1-1, with D unresolved. CDR3 length: 17 amino acids. Germline V gene lookup returns CDR1 MNHEY and CDR2 SMNVEV (reference sequence). V lost 2 bases, J lost 0 bases, and 16 bases lay in between. The CDR3 here is CASSLIPGVPMNTEAFF. Written as DNA, the CDR3 is TGTGCCAGCAGTTTAATCCCCGGGGTTCCTATGAACACTGAAGCTTTCTTT.

This clone was recorded a few times. The chain is built from TRBV6-5 and TRBJ1-1; D is unresolved. Per the germline V gene, CDR1 is MNHEY and CDR2 is SVGAGI. CDR3 length equals 13 residues. The ends were cut back, 7 bases at V and 2 bases at J, with 11 bases in the middle. The CDR3 here is CASTYEGNTEAFF. The CDR3 nucleotides read TGTGCCAGCACCTACGAGGGTAACACTGAAGCTTTCTTT.

The chain couples TRBV19 to TRBJ1-2, with D possibly matching TRBD1 (6 bases). Germline V gene data show CDR1 as LNHDA and CDR2 as SQIVND (reference sequence). CDR3 size: 14 residues. V was pared by 5 bases and J by 8 bases, with 18 bases between. The CDR3, as DNA: TGTGCCAGTAGTGTTCCGGGACACCTGTACGGCTACACCTTC. This encodes CASSVPGHLYGYTF.

The CDR3 nucleotides are TGCGCCAGCAGCTCCAAGGCGGGGCCTAGCTCCTACAATGAGCAGTTCTTC. Translation: CASSSKAGPSSYNEQFF. The chain joins TRBV5-1 to TRBJ2-1, with D tentatively TRBD2 (6 bases). Germline loops: CDR1 SGHRS, CDR2 YFSETQ. CDR3 length equals 17 residues. Trimming pared 3 bases from V and 0 bases from J, leaving 16 bases between.

This chain connects TRBV6-1 to TRBJ2-3; 7 bases are a match to TRBD2. J lost 9 bases, V lost 1 base, and 10 bases had no gene match. This CDR3 is built from 15 residues. Germline V gene lookup returns CDR1 MNHNS and CDR2 SASEGT. Here the CDR3 reads CASSEGLAGVITQYF. The CDR3 coding sequence is TGTGCCAGCAGTGAAGGACTAGCCGGGGTGATAACGCAGTATTTT.

This clone came up once. The chain has TRBV2 and TRBJ2-1, with D unclear. This CDR3 comprises 12 residues. V lost 3 bases and J lost 5, with 5 bases in between. Germline V lookup: CDR1 SNHLY, CDR2 FYNNEI. The chain's CDR3 is CASSESDNEQFF. Written as DNA, the CDR3 is TGTGCCAGCAGTGAGAGCGACAATGAGCAGTTCTTC.

V is TRBV28 and J is TRBJ1-5, with D possibly being TRBD1 (5 bases). V was shortened by 11 bases and J by 6 bases, with 14 bases between the two germline ends. The CDR3 has 12 amino acids. Germline CDR1 and CDR2: MDHEN and SYDVKM. The DNA for the CDR3 is TGTGCCGGCACCTCGGGGGGTCAGCCCCAGCATTTT. As protein: CAGTSGGQPQHF.

V and J are TRBV7-8 and TRBJ1-4, with a weak D call TRBD1 (5 bases). Trimming removed 6 bases from V and 4 bases from J, with 18 bases in between. The germline CDR1 and CDR2 sequences are SGHVS and FQNEAQ. The CDR3 runs 16 residues. CDR3 residues: CASSPKQVPLNEKLFF. CDR3 sequence (DNA): TGTGCCAGCAGTCCGAAACAGGTCCCCCTTAATGAAAAACTGTTTTTT.

V and J are TRBV24-1 and TRBJ2-5; 13 nucleotides line up with TRBD2. The V segment lost 4 bases and the J segment 5 bases; nucleotides outside the gene matches: 3. The CDR3 runs to 15 residues. Germline CDR1 is KGHDR and CDR2 is SFDVKD. In DNA, the CDR3 is TGTGCCACCAGTGACCCGACTAGCGGGAGGGAGACCCAGTACTTC. This translates into CATSDPTSGRETQYF.

The rearrangement uses TRBV5-1 and TRBJ2-3; D call uncertain. The CDR3 extends over 12 amino acids. Germline CDR1 and CDR2: SGHRS and YFSETQ. The V and J ends lost 5 bases and 0 bases respectively, with 4 bases between them. CDR3 sequence (DNA): TGCGCCAGCAGGACTAGCACAGATACGCAGTATTTT. This sequence encodes CASRTSTDTQYF.

V usage is TRBV7-9 and J usage is TRBJ2-3; 11 bases match TRBD2. The CDR3 covers 16 residues. Looked up from germline, CDR1 is SEHNR and CDR2 is FQNEAQ (reference sequence). V lost 1 base, J lost 0 bases, and 0 bases stayed unmatched. CDR3 residues: CASSLVAGGSTDTQYF. The DNA of the CDR3 is TGTGCCAGCAGCTTAGTAGCGGGGGGGAGCACAGATACGCAGTATTTT.

J is TRBJ1-1 and V is TRBV13, with 7 bases that match TRBD1. Trimming removed 4 bases from V and 5 bases from J; junction bases left unmatched: 1. The CDR3 covers 12 residues. From germline, CDR1 is PRHDT and CDR2 FYEKMQ (reference sequence). The CDR3 DNA follows: TGTGCCAGCAGCTGGGACAGAACTGAAGCTTTCTTT. Residues: CASSWDRTEAFF.

This chain uses TRBV11-2 with TRBJ2-7; D is perhaps TRBD1 (5 bases). The CDR3 spans 15 residues. V shed 0 bases and J shed 2 bases, with 11 bases lying between them. Germline lookup yields CDR1 SGHAT and CDR2 FQNNGV. The CDR3 DNA sequence: TGTGCCAGCAGCTTAGACAGGGTTGTGGCCTACGAGCAGTACTTC. Translating it yields CASSLDRVVAYEQYF. Full variable domain (missing parts from reference TRBV11-2 and TRBJ2-7): EAGVAQSPRYKIIEKRQSVAFWCNPISGHATLYWYQQILGQGPKLLIQFQNNGVVDDSQLPKDRFSAERLKGVDSTLKIQPAKLEDSAVYLCASSLDRVVAYEQYFGPGTRLTVT.

The V gene is TRBV10-2, the J gene TRBJ2-1; 7 bases match TRBD1. The CDR3 covers 16 residues. V was pared by 6 bases and J by 2 bases, with 10 bases of the junction left unmatched. CDR1 and CDR2 from the germline V gene are WSHSY and SAAADI. Written as DNA, the CDR3 is TGCGCCAGCAGCCGAAACCGGGACAGCACCTACAATGAGCAGTTCTTC. Translating it yields CASSRNRDSTYNEQFF.

The rearrangement joins TRBV12-3 or TRBV12-4 to TRBJ1-1; D gene ambiguous. Trimming cost V 6 bases and J 2 bases, with 10 bases left between them. This CDR3 region has 13 residues. CDR3 sequence: CASRTTLNTEAFF. DNA of the CDR3: TGTGCCAGCAGGACGACACTTAACACTGAAGCTTTCTTT.